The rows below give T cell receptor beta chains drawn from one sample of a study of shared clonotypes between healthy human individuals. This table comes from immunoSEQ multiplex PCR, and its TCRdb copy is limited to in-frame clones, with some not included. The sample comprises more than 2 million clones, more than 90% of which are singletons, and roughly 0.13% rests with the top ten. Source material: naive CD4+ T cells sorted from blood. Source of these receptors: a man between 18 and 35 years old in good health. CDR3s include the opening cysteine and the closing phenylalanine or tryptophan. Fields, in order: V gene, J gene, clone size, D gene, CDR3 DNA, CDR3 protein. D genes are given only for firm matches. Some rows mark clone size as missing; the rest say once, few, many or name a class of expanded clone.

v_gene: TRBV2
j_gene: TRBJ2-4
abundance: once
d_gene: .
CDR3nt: TGTGCCAGCAGTGAGGACAGCCTAATCAAAAACATTCAGTACTTC
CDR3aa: CASSEDSLIKNIQYF

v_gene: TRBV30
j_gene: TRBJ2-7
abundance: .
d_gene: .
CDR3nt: TGTGCCTGGAGTGTAAACAGGTACTCCTACGAGCAGTACTTC
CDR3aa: CAWSVNRYSYEQYF

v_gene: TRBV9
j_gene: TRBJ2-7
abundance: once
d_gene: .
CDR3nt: TGTGCCAGCAGCCCCTCGGAACCTTACGAGCAGTACTTC
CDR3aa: CASSPSEPYEQYF

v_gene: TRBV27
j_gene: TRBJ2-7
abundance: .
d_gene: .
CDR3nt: TGTGCCAGCAGTCGAGAGGGCTATGTAGGCGAGCAGTACTTC
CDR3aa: CASSREGYVGEQYF

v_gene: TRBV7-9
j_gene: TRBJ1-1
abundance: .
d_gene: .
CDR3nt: TGTGCCAGCAGTCTAGAAGGTGAAGCTTTCTTT
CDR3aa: CASSLEGEAFF

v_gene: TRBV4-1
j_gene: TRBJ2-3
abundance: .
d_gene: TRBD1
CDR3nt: TGCGCCAGCAGCCAAGACGGACAGGGCAGGAGTGTATCGCAGTATTTT
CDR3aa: CASSQDGQGRSVSQYF

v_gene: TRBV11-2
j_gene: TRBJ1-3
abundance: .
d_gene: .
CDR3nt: TGTGCCAGCAGCTTAGGGTTGGCCGGGGTCGGAAACACCATATATTTT
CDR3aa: CASSLGLAGVGNTIYF

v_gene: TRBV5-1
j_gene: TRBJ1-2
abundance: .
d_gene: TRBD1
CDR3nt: TGCGCCAGCAGCTATGGGACAGGAGTTGATGGCTACACCTTC
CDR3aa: CASSYGTGVDGYTF

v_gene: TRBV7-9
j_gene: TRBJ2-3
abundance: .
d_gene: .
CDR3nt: TGTGCCAGCAGCCCAATGGGCCACACAGATACGCAGTATTTT
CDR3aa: CASSPMGHTDTQYF

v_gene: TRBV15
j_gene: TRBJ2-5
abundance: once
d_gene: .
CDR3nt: TGTGCCACCAGCAGAGATCCAGGGTTGGGGGAGACCCAGTACTTC
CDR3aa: CATSRDPGLGETQYF

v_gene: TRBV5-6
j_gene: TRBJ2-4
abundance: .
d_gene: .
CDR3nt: TGTGCCAGCAGTCAAGGGGGATCGAACATTCAGTACTTC
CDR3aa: CASSQGGSNIQYF